The clone carrying this T cell receptor beta chain is a singleton in its sample. These data originate in a study of cytomegalovirus exposure and HLA in healthy donors. Across the study: Among the approximately 420 donors who were genotyped, about 80% fell in the genetic ancestry cluster that is associated with self-reported Caucasian donors.

60 Vbeta and 13 Jbeta primers were used in PCR. Only in-frame clones appear in the TCRdb table, and some are missing; sequencing was by immunoSEQ multiplex PCR. The sample consists of over 200,000 clones, around four fifths of them appearing once. The CDR3 runs to 13 residues. V gave up 6 bases and J gave up 3 bases; unmatched junction bases: 4. Germline V CDR1 and CDR2: SNHLY, FYNNEI. The material sequenced was PBMCs. The V and J genes are TRBV2 and TRBJ2-5; 7 bases are a match to TRBD1. This clonotype was sampled from an older woman in good health and CMV-seropositive. The CDR3 is CASRDRREETQYF. For the CDR3, the DNA is TGTGCCAGCAGGGACAGGAGAGAAGAGACCCAGTACTTC.